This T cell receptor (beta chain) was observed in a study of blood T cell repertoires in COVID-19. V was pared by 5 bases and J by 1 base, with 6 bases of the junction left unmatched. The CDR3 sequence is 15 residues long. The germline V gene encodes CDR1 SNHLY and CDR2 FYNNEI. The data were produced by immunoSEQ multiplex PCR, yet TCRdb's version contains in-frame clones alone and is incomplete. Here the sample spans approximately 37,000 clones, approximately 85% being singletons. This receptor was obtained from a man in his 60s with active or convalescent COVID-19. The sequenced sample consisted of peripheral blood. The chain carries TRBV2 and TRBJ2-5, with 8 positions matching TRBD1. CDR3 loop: CASSWTGLAQETQYF. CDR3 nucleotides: TGTGCCAGCAGTTGGACAGGGCTGGCCCAAGAGACCCAGTACTTC.